This T cell receptor (beta chain) appears in the sequencing data of a study of T and B cells in COVID-19 patients. General observations from the study: CD4+, regulatory T cell, CD8+ and sorted SARS-CoV-2-responsive or tetramer+ T cells were not yet sequenced.

TRB rearrangements were amplified by multiplex PCR with BIOMED2 TRB-A/B primers. TCRdb processed the multiplex PCR reads anew with MiXCR; each CDR3 protein has one entry. Among 4,500 to 6,500 distinct CDR3 sequences, approximately 26% were seen once, and the ten largest hold about an eighth. From blood, 250-500 ng of genomic DNA served as TRB template. The V and J ends lost 1 base and 2 bases, in that order; junction bases with no gene match: 8. The CDR3 totals 17 residues. In germline, CDR1 is MNHEY, CDR2 SVGEGT. Within the sample, this clonotype is medium-sized. Antigen unknown. Sequencing was performed on blood. This TCR came from a human donor with active COVID-19. The J gene is TRBJ2-3, the V gene TRBV6-2 or TRBV6-3; 8 bases map to TRBD2. The CDR3 coding sequence is TGTGCCAGCAGTTACTTACCGGGACTAGACCACACAGATACGCAGTATTTT. This codes for CASSYLPGLDHTDTQYF.